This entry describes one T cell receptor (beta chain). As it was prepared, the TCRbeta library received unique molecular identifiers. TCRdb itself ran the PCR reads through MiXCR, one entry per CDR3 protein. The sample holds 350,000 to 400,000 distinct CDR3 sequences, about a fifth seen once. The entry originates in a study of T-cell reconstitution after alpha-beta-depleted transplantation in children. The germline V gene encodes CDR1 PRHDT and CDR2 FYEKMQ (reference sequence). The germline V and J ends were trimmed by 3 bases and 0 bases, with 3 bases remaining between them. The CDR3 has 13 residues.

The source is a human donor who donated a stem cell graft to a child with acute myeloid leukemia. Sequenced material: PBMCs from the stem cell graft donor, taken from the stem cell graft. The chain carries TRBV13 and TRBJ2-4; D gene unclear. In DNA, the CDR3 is TGTGCCAGCAGCTTGGGAGCCAAAAACATTCAGTACTTC. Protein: CASSLGAKNIQYF.